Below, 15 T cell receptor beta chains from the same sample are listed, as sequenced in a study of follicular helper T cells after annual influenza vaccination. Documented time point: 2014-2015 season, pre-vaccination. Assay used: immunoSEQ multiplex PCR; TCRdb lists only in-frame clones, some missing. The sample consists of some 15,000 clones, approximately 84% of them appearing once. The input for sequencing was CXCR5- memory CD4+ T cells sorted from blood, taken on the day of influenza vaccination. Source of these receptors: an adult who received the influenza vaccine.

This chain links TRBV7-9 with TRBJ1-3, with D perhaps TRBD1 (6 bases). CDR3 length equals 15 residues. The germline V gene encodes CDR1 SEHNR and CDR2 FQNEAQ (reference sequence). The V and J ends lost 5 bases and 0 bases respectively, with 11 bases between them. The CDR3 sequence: CASSPGQRSGNTIYF. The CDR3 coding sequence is TGTGCCAGCAGCCCGGGACAACGCTCTGGAAACACCATATATTTT.

CDR3 in DNA: TGTGCCAGCAGCTTAGGGTTCCCGGAGACCCAGTACTTC. Translating it yields CASSLGFPETQYF. The chain is built from TRBV7-9 and TRBJ2-5; D is unresolved. Trimming cost V 1 base and J 5 bases, with 8 bases left between them. Germline values: CDR1 SEHNR, CDR2 FQNEAQ (reference sequence). CDR3 size: 13 residues.

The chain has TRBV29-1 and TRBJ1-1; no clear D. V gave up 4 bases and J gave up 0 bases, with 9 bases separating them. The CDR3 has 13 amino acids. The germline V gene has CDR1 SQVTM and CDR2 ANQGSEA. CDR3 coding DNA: TGCAGCGTTGTAAGAACACTGAACACTGAAGCTTTCTTT. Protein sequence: CSVVRTLNTEAFF.

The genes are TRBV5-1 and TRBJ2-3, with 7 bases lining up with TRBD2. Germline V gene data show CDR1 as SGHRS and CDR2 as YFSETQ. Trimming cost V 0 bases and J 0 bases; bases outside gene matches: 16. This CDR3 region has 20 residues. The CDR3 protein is CASSLDPVRRRGSSTDTQYF. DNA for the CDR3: TGCGCCAGCAGCTTGGATCCCGTGCGACGGCGGGGGAGCAGCACAGATACGCAGTATTTT.

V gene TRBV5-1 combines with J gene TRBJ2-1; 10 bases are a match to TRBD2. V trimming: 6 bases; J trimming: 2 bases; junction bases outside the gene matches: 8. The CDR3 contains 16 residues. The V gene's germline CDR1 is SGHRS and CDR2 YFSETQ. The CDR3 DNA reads TGCGCCAGCACCCTTCTAGCGGGGGTGACCTACAATGAGCAGTTCTTC. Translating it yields CASTLLAGVTYNEQFF.

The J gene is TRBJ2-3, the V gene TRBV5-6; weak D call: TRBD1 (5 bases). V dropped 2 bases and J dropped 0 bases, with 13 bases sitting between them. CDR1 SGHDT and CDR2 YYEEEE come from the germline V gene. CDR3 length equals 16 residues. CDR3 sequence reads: CASSFGHKRSTDTQYF. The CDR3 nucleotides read TGTGCCAGCAGCTTCGGACATAAAAGAAGCACAGATACGCAGTATTTT.

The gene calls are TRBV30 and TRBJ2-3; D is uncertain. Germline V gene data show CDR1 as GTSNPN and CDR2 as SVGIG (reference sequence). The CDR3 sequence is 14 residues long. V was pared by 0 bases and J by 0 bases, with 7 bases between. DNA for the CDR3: TGTGCCTGGAGTGTGGGAATAAGCACAGATACGCAGTATTTT. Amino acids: CAWSVGISTDTQYF.

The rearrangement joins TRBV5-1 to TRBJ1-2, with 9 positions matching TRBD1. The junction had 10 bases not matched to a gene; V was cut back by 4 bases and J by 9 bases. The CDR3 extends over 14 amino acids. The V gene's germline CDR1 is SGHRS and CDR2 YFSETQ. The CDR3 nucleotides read TGCGCCAGCAGCCCAGGCGGACAGGGGAAGAGCTACACCTTC. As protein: CASSPGGQGKSYTF.

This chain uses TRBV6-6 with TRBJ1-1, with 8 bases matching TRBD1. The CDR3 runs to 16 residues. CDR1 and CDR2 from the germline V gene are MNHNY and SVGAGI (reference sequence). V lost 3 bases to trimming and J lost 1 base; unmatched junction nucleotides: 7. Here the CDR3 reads CASSYSGTGSNTEAFF. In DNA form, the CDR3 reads TGTGCCAGCAGTTATTCTGGGACAGGATCGAACACTGAAGCTTTCTTT.

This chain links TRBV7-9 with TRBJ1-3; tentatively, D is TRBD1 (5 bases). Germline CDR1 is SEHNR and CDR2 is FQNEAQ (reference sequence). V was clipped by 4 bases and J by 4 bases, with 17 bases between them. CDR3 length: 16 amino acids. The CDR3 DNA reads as TGTGCCAGCAGCTCCCTCCGCGGGGCTAGAGGAAACACCATATATTTT. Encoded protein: CASSSLRGARGNTIYF.

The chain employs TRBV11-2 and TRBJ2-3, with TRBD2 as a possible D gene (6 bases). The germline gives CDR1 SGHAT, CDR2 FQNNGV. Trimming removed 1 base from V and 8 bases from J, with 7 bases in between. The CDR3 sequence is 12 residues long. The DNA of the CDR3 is TGTGCCAGCAGCTTAGCCGGGGGTACGCAGTATTTT. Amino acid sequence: CASSLAGGTQYF.

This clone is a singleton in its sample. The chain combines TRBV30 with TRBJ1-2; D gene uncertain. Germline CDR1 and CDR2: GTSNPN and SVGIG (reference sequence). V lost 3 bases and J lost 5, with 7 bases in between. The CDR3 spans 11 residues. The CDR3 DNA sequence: TGTGCCTGGAGCGGAGGATATGGCTACACCTTC. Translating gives CAWSGGYGYTF.

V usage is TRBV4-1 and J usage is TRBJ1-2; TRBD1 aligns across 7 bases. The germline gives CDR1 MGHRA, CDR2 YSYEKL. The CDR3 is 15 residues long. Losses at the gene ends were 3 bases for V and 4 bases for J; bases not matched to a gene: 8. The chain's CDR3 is CASSQGTGEGYGYTF. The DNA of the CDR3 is TGCGCCAGCAGCCAGGGTACAGGGGAGGGCTATGGCTACACCTTC.

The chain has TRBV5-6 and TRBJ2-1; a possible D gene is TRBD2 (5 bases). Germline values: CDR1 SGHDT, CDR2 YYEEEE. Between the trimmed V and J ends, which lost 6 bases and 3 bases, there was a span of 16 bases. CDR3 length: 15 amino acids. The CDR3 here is CASTPSVRVYNEQFF. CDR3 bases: TGTGCCAGCACGCCCAGTGTGAGGGTCTACAATGAGCAGTTCTTC.

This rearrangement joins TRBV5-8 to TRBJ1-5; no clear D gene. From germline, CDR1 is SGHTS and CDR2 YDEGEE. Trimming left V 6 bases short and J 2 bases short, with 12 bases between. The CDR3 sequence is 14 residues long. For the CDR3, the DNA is TGTGCCAGCACCCGACGCGGGGGCAATCAGCCCCAGCATTTT. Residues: CASTRRGGNQPQHF.